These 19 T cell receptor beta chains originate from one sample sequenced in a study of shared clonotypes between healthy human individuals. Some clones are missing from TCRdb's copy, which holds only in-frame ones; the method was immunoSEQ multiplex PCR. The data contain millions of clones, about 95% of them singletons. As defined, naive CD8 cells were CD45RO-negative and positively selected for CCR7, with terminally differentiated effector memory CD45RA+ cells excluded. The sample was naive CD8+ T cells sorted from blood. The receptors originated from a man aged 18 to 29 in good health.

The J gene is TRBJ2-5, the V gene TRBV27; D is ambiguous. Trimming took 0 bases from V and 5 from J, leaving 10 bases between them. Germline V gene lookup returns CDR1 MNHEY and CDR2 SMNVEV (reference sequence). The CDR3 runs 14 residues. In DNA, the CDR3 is TGTGCCAGCAGTTTATCAGCTCGAATGGAGACCCAGTACTTC. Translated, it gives CASSLSARMETQYF.

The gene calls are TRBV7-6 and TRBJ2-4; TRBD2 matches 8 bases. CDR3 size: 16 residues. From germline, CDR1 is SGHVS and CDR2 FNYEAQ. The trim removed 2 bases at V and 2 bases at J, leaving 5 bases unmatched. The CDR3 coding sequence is TGTGCCAGCAGCTTATACAGCGGGAGTCCCAAAAACATTCAGTACTTC. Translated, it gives CASSLYSGSPKNIQYF.

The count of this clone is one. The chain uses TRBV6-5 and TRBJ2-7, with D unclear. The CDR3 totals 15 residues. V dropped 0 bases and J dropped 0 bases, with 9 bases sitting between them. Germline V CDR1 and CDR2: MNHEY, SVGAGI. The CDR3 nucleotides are TGTGCCAGCAGTTACTCGGGCTACGGCTCCTACGAGCAGTACTTC. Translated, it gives CASSYSGYGSYEQYF.

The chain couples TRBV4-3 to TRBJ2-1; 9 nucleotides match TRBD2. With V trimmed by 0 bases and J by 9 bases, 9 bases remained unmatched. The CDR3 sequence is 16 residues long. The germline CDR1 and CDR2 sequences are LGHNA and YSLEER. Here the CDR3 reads CASSQELAGVEGEQFF. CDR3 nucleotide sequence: TGCGCCAGCAGCCAAGAATTAGCGGGAGTTGAGGGTGAGCAGTTCTTC.

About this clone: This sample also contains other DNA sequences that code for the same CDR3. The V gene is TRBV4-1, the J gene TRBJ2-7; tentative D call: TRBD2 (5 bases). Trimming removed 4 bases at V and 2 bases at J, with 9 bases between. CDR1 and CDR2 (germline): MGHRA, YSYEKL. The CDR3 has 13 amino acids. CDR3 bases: TGCGCCAGCAGCCTGACCGGGACCTACGAGCAGTACTTC. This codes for CASSLTGTYEQYF.

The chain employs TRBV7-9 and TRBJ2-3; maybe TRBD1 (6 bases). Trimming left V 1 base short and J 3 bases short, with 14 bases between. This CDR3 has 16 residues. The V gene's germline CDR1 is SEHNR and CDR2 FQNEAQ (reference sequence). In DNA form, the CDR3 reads TGTGCCAGCAGCTTAGGCCCGGACAGTACTACAGATACGCAGTATTTT. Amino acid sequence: CASSLGPDSTTDTQYF.

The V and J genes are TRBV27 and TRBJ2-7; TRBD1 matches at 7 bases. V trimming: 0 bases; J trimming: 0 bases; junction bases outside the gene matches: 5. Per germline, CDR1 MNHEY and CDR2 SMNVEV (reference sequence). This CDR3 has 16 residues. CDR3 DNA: TGTGCCAGCAGTTTATCGGAAGGGACAGCCTCCTACGAGCAGTACTTC. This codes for CASSLSEGTASYEQYF.

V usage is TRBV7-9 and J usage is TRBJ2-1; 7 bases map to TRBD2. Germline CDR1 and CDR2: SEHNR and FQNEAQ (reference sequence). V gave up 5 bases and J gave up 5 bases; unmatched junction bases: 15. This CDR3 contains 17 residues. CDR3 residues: CASSPAVGLADHNEQFF. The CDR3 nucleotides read TGTGCCAGCAGCCCCGCCGTGGGTCTAGCGGACCACAATGAGCAGTTCTTC. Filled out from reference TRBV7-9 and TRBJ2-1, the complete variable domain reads DTGVSQNPRHKITKRGQNVTFRCDPISEHNRLYWYRQTLGQGPEFLTYFQNEAQLEKSRLLSDRFSAERPKGSFSTLEIQRTEQGDSAMYLCASSPAVGLADHNEQFFGPGTRLTVL.

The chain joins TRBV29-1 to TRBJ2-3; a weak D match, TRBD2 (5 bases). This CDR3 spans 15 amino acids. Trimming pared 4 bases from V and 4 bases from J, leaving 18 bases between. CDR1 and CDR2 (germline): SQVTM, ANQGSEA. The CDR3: CSVVPPRESPDTQYF. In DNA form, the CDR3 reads TGCAGCGTTGTGCCTCCTAGGGAGTCTCCAGATACGCAGTATTTT.

CDR3 sequence reads: CASSLAWEANEKLFF. The DNA for the CDR3 is TGTGCCAGCAGTCTAGCCTGGGAAGCTAATGAAAAACTGTTTTTT. The chain recombines TRBV28 with TRBJ1-4; D remains ambiguous. From germline, CDR1 is MDHEN and CDR2 SYDVKM. V was trimmed by 5 bases and J by 3 bases, leaving 13 bases between them. The CDR3 consists of 15 residues.

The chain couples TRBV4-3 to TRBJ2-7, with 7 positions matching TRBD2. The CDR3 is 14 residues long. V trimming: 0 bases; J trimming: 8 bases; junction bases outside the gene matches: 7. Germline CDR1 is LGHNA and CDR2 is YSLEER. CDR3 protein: CASSQEVSGGKQYF. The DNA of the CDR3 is TGCGCCAGCAGCCAAGAAGTATCGGGAGGAAAGCAGTACTTC.

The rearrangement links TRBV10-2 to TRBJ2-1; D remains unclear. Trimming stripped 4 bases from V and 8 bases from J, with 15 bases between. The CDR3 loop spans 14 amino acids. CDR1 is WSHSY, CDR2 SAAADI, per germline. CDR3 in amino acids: CASSVISRLDEQFF. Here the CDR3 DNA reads TGCGCCAGCAGTGTAATTTCCCGTTTAGATGAGCAGTTCTTC.

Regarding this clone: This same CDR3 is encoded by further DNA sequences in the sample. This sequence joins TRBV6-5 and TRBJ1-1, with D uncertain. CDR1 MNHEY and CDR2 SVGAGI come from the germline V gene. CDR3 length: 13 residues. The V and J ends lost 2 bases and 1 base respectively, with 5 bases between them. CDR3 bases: TGTGCCAGCAGTTACGGTCGGAACACTGAAGCTTTCTTT. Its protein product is CASSYGRNTEAFF.

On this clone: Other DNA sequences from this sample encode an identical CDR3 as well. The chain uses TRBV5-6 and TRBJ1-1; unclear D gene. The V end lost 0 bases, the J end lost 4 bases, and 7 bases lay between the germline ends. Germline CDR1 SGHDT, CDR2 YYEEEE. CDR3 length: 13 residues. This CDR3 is CASSLVGSTEAFF. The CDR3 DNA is TGTGCCAGCAGCTTGGTGGGTAGCACTGAAGCTTTCTTT. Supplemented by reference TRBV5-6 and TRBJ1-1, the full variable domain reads DAGVTQSPTHLIKTRGQQVTLRCSPKSGHDTVSWYQQALGQGPQFIFQYYEEEERQRGNFPDRFSGHQFPNYSSELNVNALLLGDSALYLCASSLVGSTEAFFGQGTRLTVV.

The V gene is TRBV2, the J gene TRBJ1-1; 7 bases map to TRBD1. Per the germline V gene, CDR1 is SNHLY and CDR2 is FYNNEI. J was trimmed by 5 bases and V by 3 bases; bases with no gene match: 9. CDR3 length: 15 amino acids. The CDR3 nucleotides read TGTGCCAGCAGTGAGCCGATGACAGGGATGACTGAAGCTTTCTTT. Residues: CASSEPMTGMTEAFF. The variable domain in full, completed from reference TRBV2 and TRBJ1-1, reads EPEVTQTPSHQVTQMGQEVILRCVPISNHLYFYWYRQILGQKVEFLVSFYNNEISEKSEIFDDQFSVERPDGSNFTLKIRSTKLEDSAMYFCASSEPMTGMTEAFFGQGTRLTVV.

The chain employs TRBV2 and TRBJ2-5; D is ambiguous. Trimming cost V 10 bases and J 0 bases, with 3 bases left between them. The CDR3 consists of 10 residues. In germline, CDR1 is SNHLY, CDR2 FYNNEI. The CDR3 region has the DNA TGTGCCATCTACCAAGAGACCCAGTACTTC. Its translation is CAIYQETQYF.

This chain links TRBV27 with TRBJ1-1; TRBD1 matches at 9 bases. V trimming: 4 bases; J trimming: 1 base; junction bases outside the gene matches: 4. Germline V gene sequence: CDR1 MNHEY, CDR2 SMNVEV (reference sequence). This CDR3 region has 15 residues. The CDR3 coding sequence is TGTGCCAGCAGTTCGGGGACAGGGACGAACACTGAAGCTTTCTTT. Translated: CASSSGTGTNTEAFF.

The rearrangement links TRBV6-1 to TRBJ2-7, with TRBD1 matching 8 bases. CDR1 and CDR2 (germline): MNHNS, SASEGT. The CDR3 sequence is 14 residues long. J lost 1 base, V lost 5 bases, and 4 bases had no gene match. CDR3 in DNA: TGTGCCAGCAGTACCGGGACAGGATCCTACGAGCAGTACTTC. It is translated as CASSTGTGSYEQYF.

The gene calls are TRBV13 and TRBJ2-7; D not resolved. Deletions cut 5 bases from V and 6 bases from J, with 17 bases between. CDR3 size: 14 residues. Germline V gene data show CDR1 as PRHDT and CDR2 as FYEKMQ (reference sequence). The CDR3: CASSEPTTSSEQYF. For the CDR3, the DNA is TGTGCCAGCAGCGAGCCTACAACCTCTTCCGAGCAGTACTTC.